This TCR beta chain was documented in a study of CD8+CD57+ T cells in acquired aplastic anemia. In the study overall: The DNA of sorted CD4+ and CD8+ cells averaged 3.2 ug. Notes on the study in general: CD8+ Simpson's diversity in patients was not significantly different from that in controls.

Germline CDR1 and CDR2: SEHNR and FQNEAQ (reference sequence). The CDR3 is 12 amino acids in total, end residues counted. The template used for profiling TCR beta VDJ and CDR3 was genomic DNA. Each CDR3 protein gets one entry after TCRdb re-called the reads with MiXCR. The sample yields approximately 250,000 distinct CDR3 sequences, around 82% seen once. Remarks on this clonotype: Its antigen is not identified. The CDR3 end shows no conserved phenylalanine or tryptophan, and so a read error is likely. The DNA is left out, because the CDR3 cannot be placed on it with certainty; the CDR3 is given as TCRdb lists it.

Patients sequenced had flow cytometry evidence of CD8+CD57+ cell expansion. Every patient had severe acquired aplastic anemia. This TCR came from a human donor with aplastic anemia. The chain recombines TRBV7-9 with TRBJ2-4; the table's TRBD2 call for D was not verified on the DNA. What was sequenced was sorted CD4+, CD8+, or CD8+CD57+ T cells (not recorded which) from PBMCs. CDR3 sequence reads: CASGPAGGIQTV.